The entry that follows covers one TCR beta chain sequence. This entry is derived from a study of blood T cell repertoires in COVID-19. Looking at the study overall: The origin of the acute and convalescent COVID-19 samples was the United States, Italy and Spain.

The authors' processing: Estimation of nucleated cell counts relied on the amplification of reference gene primers. Sequencing used immunoSEQ multiplex PCR; TCRdb keeps in-frame clones, though not all of them. V and J calls and clone size are copied from that table; D and trimming were computed from the DNA. Of about 330,000 clones in the sample, around nine tenths are singletons; the top ten hold approximately 4%. This CDR3 region has 14 residues. The V segment lost 3 bases and the J segment 1 base; nucleotides outside the gene matches: 1. Germline CDR1 and CDR2: SGHRS and YFSETQ. V gene TRBV5-1 combines with J gene TRBJ1-3; 7 nucleotides line up with TRBD1. The specimen was peripheral blood. This TCR came from a woman aged 45 to 65 with active or convalescent COVID-19. CDR3 nucleotide sequence: TGCGCCAGCAGCTCACAGGGGTCTGGAAACACCATATATTTT. Residues: CASSSQGSGNTIYF. Full variable domain (outside the CDR3, taken from reference TRBV5-1 and TRBJ1-3): KAGVTQTPRYLIKTRGQQVTLSCSPISGHRSVSWYQQTPGQGLQFLFEYFSETQRNKGNFPGRFSGRQFSNSRSEMNVSTLELGDSALYLCASSSQGSGNTIYFGEGSWLTVV.